Listed here are 3 T cell receptor beta chains from one sample, sequenced in a study of Tregs in tolerant kidney transplant recipients. TCRdb keeps only in-frame clones here, not all; method: immunoSEQ multiplex PCR. The table lists about 33,000 clones. The specimen comprised CD8+ T cells from blood, sampled before the transplant. Receptors originate from a human donor who received a combined kidney and bone marrow transplant.

Comment on this clone: Read coverage stops 3 residues before the CDR3 terminus; the germline J gene supplies the remainder. V is TRBV2 and J is TRBJ1-5, with a tentative D call TRBD1 (6 bases). The V gene's germline CDR1 is SNHLY and CDR2 FYNNEI. This CDR3 is built from 12 residues. The V and J ends lost 8 bases and 3 bases respectively, with 8 bases between them. The CDR3 DNA, read in part, is TGTGCCAGCGAGGGGGTCAATCAGCCC. Protein product: CASEGVNQP. The whole CDR3 protein is CASEGVNQPQHF.

As concerns this clone: The CDR3 extends 3 residues past the end of the read, so its final part is completed from the germline J gene. This rearrangement joins TRBV2 to TRBJ2-7, with 8 bases aligning to TRBD1. The CDR3 spans 13 residues. Per the germline V gene, CDR1 is SNHLY and CDR2 is FYNNEI. V gave up 9 bases and J gave up 1 base; unmatched junction bases: 5. The CDR3: CARSGTGSYEQYF. CDR3 DNA (partial): TGTGCCAGATCCGGGACAGGTTCCTACGAG.

Concerning this clone itself: The CDR3 extends 3 residues past the end of the read, so its final part is completed from the germline J gene. The chain is built from TRBV10-3 and TRBJ1-1; 7 nucleotides line up with TRBD1. This CDR3 has 15 amino acids. V lost 9 bases and J lost 5; bases outside the gene matches: 15. Germline CDR1 is ENHRY and CDR2 is SYGVKD. CDR3 loop: CAMTETGREFTEAFF. The covered CDR3 bases are TGTGCCATGACCGAGACAGGGCGTGAGTTTACTGAA.